These T cell receptor beta chains were read from a single sample in a study of blood T cell repertoires in COVID-19. Clones were sequenced by immunoSEQ multiplex PCR, and TCRdb holds only the in-frame ones, with some missing. The sample contains over 60,000 clones, over 85% of which appear only once. Specimen: peripheral blood. These receptors all come from a man in his 60s with acute or convalescent COVID-19. CDR3s include the opening cysteine and the closing phenylalanine or tryptophan. The order of the fields is J gene, V gene, D gene, clone size, CDR3 protein, CDR3 DNA. A D gene is named only where the DNA matches it firmly. The listing skips clone size in some rows; elsewhere it reads once, few, many or a size class.

>TRBJ2-1|TRBV24-1|-|-
CATSDSGQVRQFF
TGTGCCACCAGTGATTCCGGACAAGTCCGACAGTTCTTC
>TRBJ1-1|TRBV12-5|TRBD1|-
CASGPGTGRGTEAFF
TGTGCTAGTGGACCCGGGACAGGGAGGGGCACTGAAGCTTTCTTT
>TRBJ1-1|TRBV6-1|-|once
CASSEAPGREAFF
TGTGCCAGCAGTGAAGCGCCAGGGCGTGAAGCTTTCTTT
>TRBJ1-6|TRBV4-1|-|-
CASSQERTDNSPLHF
TGCGCCAGCAGCCAAGAGAGGACAGATAATTCACCCCTCCACTTT
>TRBJ1-4|TRBV7-9|-|few
CASSRWTDNEKLFF
TGTGCCAGCAGCCGATGGACAGATAATGAAAAACTGTTTTTT
>TRBJ2-7|TRBV6-6|-|-
CASSYSSVSSYEQYF
TGTGCCAGCAGTTACTCGTCAGTCAGCTCCTACGAGCAGTACTTC
>TRBJ1-5|TRBV27|-|-
CASSFRVGQPQHF
TGTGCCAGCAGTTTCAGGGTAGGCCAGCCCCAGCATTTT
>TRBJ1-2|TRBV27|TRBD1|-
CASSPLRDRGHGYTF
TGTGCCAGCAGTCCACTCCGGGACAGGGGGCATGGCTACACCTTC
>TRBJ1-4|TRBV7-9|-|few
CASRPGGDGMNEKLFF
TGTGCCAGCAGACCTGGCGGGGACGGCATGAATGAAAAACTGTTTTTT
>TRBJ1-1|TRBV7-9|-|-
CASSLDRQANTEAFF
TGTGCCAGCAGCTTAGATAGGCAGGCAAACACTGAAGCTTTCTTT
>TRBJ1-1|TRBV24-1|-|-
CATSDARAGMNTEAFF
TGTGCCACCAGTGATGCGAGGGCCGGAATGAACACTGAAGCTTTCTTT